This T cell receptor (beta chain) was captured in a study of human T cells and chemical hapten exposure. About the study: Donors were sensitized with 2% DPC on the upper inner arm. Patients received weekly diphenylcyclopropenone doses to the scalp throughout the approximately 24-week study. Once 0.01% DPC had been applied to the upper back by patch test, readings were taken at 6 days. Patients, predominantly female, presented with alopecia areata, totalis or universalis.

One entry per CDR3 protein, called by TCRdb with MiXCR from the RACE reads. The top ten clones hold 2.5% to 4% of a sample with under 100,000 distinct CDR3 sequences, roughly 11% of them seen once. Ten or more counts support this clonotype. Per the germline V gene, CDR1 is MRHNA and CDR2 is SNTAGT. The CDR3 runs 13 residues. V was cut by 6 bases and J by 7 bases, with 16 bases left in between. The time point here: patch test 2, 6 weeks after DPC sensitization. Treatment: therapeutic diphenylcyclopropenone sensitization with weekly scalp DPC. Specimen: whole blood, collected in connection with sensitization to the hapten diphenylcyclopropenone (DPC). This chain uses TRBV6-4 with TRBJ2-7; no firm D call. The receptor was isolated from a woman in her thirties or forties with alopecia areata. Some clones in this sample may be carry-over from other donors' samples. For the CDR3, the DNA is TGTGCCAGCAGCCGAGACTTGGAAATGGAGCAGTACTTC. Translated: CASSRDLEMEQYF.